Each of the 31 T cell receptor beta chains below was sequenced from the same sample in a study of CD8 T cells in ankylosing spondylitis (dated by TCRdb to about 2017). Library prep was done by 5' RACE. Sequenced using an Illumina HiSeq 2500. TCRdb reran the public reads through fastp at Q25 and MiXCR, keeping productive beta chains. All rows with the same CDR3 protein become a single entry with the most common DNA and genes. The sample profile shows under 250,000 distinct CDR3 sequences; roughly 32% of them were found once. Approximately 4% of the sample goes to the ten largest clones. Sequenced material: blood, either unsorted or a sorted T cell fraction (not recorded which). The receptors shown here come from a male donor with ankylosing spondylitis or in good health (not recorded which).

The chain links TRBV6-1 to TRBJ2-5; 8 bases agree with TRBD1. V trimming: 6 bases; J trimming: 3 bases; junction bases outside the gene matches: 6. CDR1 is MNHNS and CDR2 is SASEGT in the germline V gene. The CDR3 sequence is 14 residues long. The CDR3 DNA reads as TGTGCCAGCAGAGACAGGGGAGGTAAAGAGACCCAGTACTTC. Encoded protein: CASRDRGGKETQYF.

J is TRBJ2-7 and V is TRBV7-2, with TRBD2 matching 8 bases. This CDR3 is built from 15 residues. CDR1 is SGHTA, CDR2 FQGNSA, per germline. The V and J ends lost 5 bases and 5 bases, in that order; junction bases with no gene match: 11. The DNA for the CDR3 is TGTGCCAGCAGCCAAGCGTCGGGGGGGCCCGACGAGCAGTACTTC. Translating it yields CASSQASGGPDEQYF.

This clonotype was seen at least ten times. This rearrangement joins TRBV6-1 to TRBJ2-2, with D perhaps matching TRBD1 (5 bases). There are 16 residues in the CDR3. V was clipped by 6 bases and J by 4 bases, with 18 bases between them. Germline V lookup: CDR1 MNHNS, CDR2 SASEGT. CDR3 in DNA: TGTGCCAGCAGCCTATCCACGCAGGGCGTCACCGGGGAGCTGTTTTTT. Translation gives CASSLSTQGVTGELFF.

V is TRBV4-1 and J is TRBJ2-7, with TRBD2 identical over 7 bases. From germline, CDR1 is MGHRA and CDR2 YSYEKL. The CDR3 contains 15 residues. Trimming took 2 bases from V and 6 from J; bases not matched to a gene: 10. In DNA, the CDR3 is TGCGCCAGCAGCCAACTAGCGGTGCAGCCTAGCGAGCAGTACTTC. Translated: CASSQLAVQPSEQYF.

The chain recombines TRBV5-1 with TRBJ1-1, with D hard to call. Germline lookup yields CDR1 SGHRS and CDR2 YFSETQ. The ends were cut back, 1 base at V and 5 bases at J, with 9 bases in the middle. The CDR3 totals 13 residues. The CDR3 loop is CASSLIVQTEAFF. CDR3 sequence (DNA): TGCGCCAGCAGCTTGATTGTACAAACTGAAGCTTTCTTT.

This clonotype was counted between two and nine times. The V call is TRBV12-3 or TRBV12-4, the J call TRBJ2-1; the match to TRBD1 covers 7 bases. The CDR3 totals 14 residues. Unmatched junction bases numbered 9, after V lost 5 bases and J lost 8 bases. CDR3 DNA sequence: TGTGCCAGCAGTGATCGACAGGGTCCCGATGAGCAGTTCTTC. It is translated as CASSDRQGPDEQFF.

Only a few counts were recorded for this clonotype. The V and J genes are TRBV29-1 and TRBJ1-4, with D perhaps TRBD1 (5 bases). The germline V gene encodes CDR1 SQVTM and CDR2 ANQGSEA. The CDR3 contains 13 residues. V lost 7 bases and J lost 8, with 17 bases in between. The CDR3 DNA follows: TGCAGCGCCCGGGGGGTCCAGGGAGAAAAACTGTTTTTT. It yields the protein CSARGVQGEKLFF. The full variable domain, its missing parts supplied by reference TRBV29-1 and TRBJ1-4, is SAVISQKPSRDICQRGTSLTIQCQVDSQVTMMFWYRQQPGQSLTLIATANQGSEATYESGFVIDKFPISRPNLTFSTLTVSNMSPEDSSIYLCSARGVQGEKLFFGSGTQLSVL.

The chain is built from TRBV5-1 and TRBJ2-7; D perhaps matches TRBD1 (5 bases). Trimming shortened V by 2 bases and J by 2 bases, and 8 bases separated the two germline ends. The CDR3 has 13 amino acids. Germline V lookup: CDR1 SGHRS, CDR2 YFSETQ. The DNA for the CDR3 is TGCGCCAGCAGCTTACAGGATCCCTACGAGCAGTACTTC. It encodes CASSLQDPYEQYF.

The chain joins TRBV29-1 to TRBJ1-2; D is ambiguous. This CDR3 has 14 residues. V was trimmed by 1 base and J by 5 bases, leaving 14 bases between them. Per germline, CDR1 SQVTM and CDR2 ANQGSEA. CDR3 coding DNA: TGCAGCGTTGAAGGGACTGGGTATTTATATGGCTACACCTTC. Amino acid sequence: CSVEGTGYLYGYTF.

Only a few counts were recorded for this clonotype. V is TRBV6-6 and J is TRBJ2-7; D is unclear. There are 12 residues in the CDR3. Looked up from germline, CDR1 is MNHNY and CDR2 is SVGAGI (reference sequence). Trimming cost V 2 bases and J 3 bases, with 5 bases left between them. CDR3 in DNA: TGTGCCAGCAGTTACGTGGGCTACGAGCAGTACTTC. Protein: CASSYVGYEQYF.

The genes are TRBV9 and TRBJ1-2; D is unresolved. The CDR3 consists of 15 residues. Per the germline V gene, CDR1 is SGDLS and CDR2 is YYNGEE. With 2 bases removed from V and 8 bases from J, the gap between germline ends came to 19 bases. For the CDR3, the DNA is TGTGCCAGCAGCGTGACCCTACCGGGGATCGGGGGCTACACCTTC. Amino acids: CASSVTLPGIGGYTF.

The chain links TRBV20-1 to TRBJ1-5; possible D gene TRBD1, 5 bases. This CDR3 has 14 amino acids. Trimming left V 0 bases short and J 5 bases short, with 11 bases between. Germline V lookup: CDR1 DFQATT, CDR2 SNEGSKA (reference sequence). CDR3 region: CSARDGQGYQPQHF. The CDR3 nucleotides read TGCAGTGCTAGAGATGGGCAGGGCTATCAGCCCCAGCATTTT.

In this sample, this clonotype turned up a few times. The chain uses TRBV12-3 or TRBV12-4 and TRBJ1-2; 10 bases fit TRBD1. V was clipped by 6 bases and J by 7 bases; unmatched bases: 8. The CDR3 length is 14 residues. CDR3 sequence (DNA): TGTGCCAGCAGCCGGGACAGGGGCTCATCTGGCTACACCTTC. It codes for CASSRDRGSSGYTF.

This clonotype occurred many times. The V call is TRBV20-1, the J call TRBJ2-4, with D possibly being TRBD1 (6 bases). CDR3 length equals 14 residues. Germline CDR1 and CDR2: DFQATT and SNEGSKA (reference sequence). Deletions cut 3 bases from V and 2 bases from J, with 11 bases between. This CDR3 reads CSASWQGPKNIQYF. DNA of the CDR3: TGCAGTGCTAGTTGGCAGGGGCCCAAAAACATTCAGTACTTC.

This clonotype was seen only a few times. This chain links TRBV6-6 with TRBJ1-1; D ambiguous. Germline assignment: CDR1 MNHNY and CDR2 SVGAGI (reference sequence). CDR3 length: 13 amino acids. V was pared by 7 bases and J by 4 bases, with 13 bases between. The CDR3 loop is CASTGYTSTEAFF. The CDR3 coding sequence is TGTGCCAGCACTGGTTATACAAGCACTGAAGCTTTCTTT.

The chain is built from TRBV9 and TRBJ1-5, with no clear D. The CDR3 is 13 amino acids. The ends were cut back, 2 bases at V and 7 bases at J, with 10 bases in the middle. Germline CDR1 and CDR2: SGDLS and YYNGEE. The CDR3 protein is CASSVGDGQPQHF. CDR3 sequence (DNA): TGTGCCAGCAGCGTCGGGGATGGCCAGCCCCAGCATTTT.

This chain connects TRBV3-1 to TRBJ2-7, with D perhaps TRBD2 (6 bases). Germline values: CDR1 LGHDT, CDR2 YNNKEL (reference sequence). This CDR3 spans 15 amino acids. Trimming shortened V by 1 base and J by 3 bases, and 13 bases separated the two germline ends. In DNA, the CDR3 is TGTGCCAGCAGCCAAGGTCTTCGGAGGGACTACGAGCAGTACTTC. Translating it yields CASSQGLRRDYEQYF.

The sample holds a few counts of this clonotype. The chain carries TRBV7-2 and TRBJ1-2, with D tentatively TRBD1 (5 bases). Germline loops: CDR1 SGHTA, CDR2 FQGNSA. With 4 bases removed from V and 7 bases from J, the gap between germline ends came to 16 bases. The CDR3 is 14 residues long. Here the CDR3 reads CASSSLDRMGGYTF. CDR3 DNA sequence: TGTGCCAGCAGCTCCCTTGACAGAATGGGTGGCTACACCTTC.

V gene TRBV10-1 combines with J gene TRBJ2-1, with 7 nucleotides matching TRBD2. Per germline, CDR1 WNHNN and CDR2 SYGVQD (reference sequence). The CDR3 runs 17 residues. V shed 2 bases and J 2 bases; nucleotides not matched to a gene: 9. CDR3 amino acids: CASSEAAGRPTYNEQFF. CDR3 sequence (DNA): TGCGCCAGCAGTGAGGCTGCCGGGAGGCCGACCTACAATGAGCAGTTCTTC.

This clonotype was found a few times. V usage is TRBV7-2 and J usage is TRBJ2-3; 9 bases agree with TRBD1. CDR1 SGHTA and CDR2 FQGNSA come from the germline V gene. The CDR3 is made up of 16 amino acids. With 5 bases clipped from V and 0 bases from J, the junction kept 6 bases outside the gene matches. CDR3: CASSKGQGRSTDTQYF. The CDR3 nucleotides are TGTGCCAGCAGCAAGGGACAGGGTAGGAGCACAGATACGCAGTATTTT.

V is TRBV6-4 and J is TRBJ2-1; possible D gene TRBD1, 7 bases. Trimming removed 10 bases from V and 9 bases from J, with 19 bases in between. The CDR3 totals 13 residues. Germline loops: CDR1 MRHNA, CDR2 SNTAGT. CDR3 nucleotide sequence: TGTGCCACCATTTGCGGGACAGCTCCTGAGCAGTTCTTC. Translating it yields CATICGTAPEQFF.

The chain carries TRBV15 and TRBJ1-6; D is unresolved. V was pared by 1 base and J by 5 bases, with 9 bases between. CDR3 size: 15 residues. The germline CDR1 and CDR2 sequences are LNHNV and YYDKDF (reference sequence). In DNA, the CDR3 is TGTGCCACCAGCAGAGCTCGGGTGGATAATTCACCCCTCCACTTT. Translation: CATSRARVDNSPLHF.

The chain has TRBV4-2 and TRBJ2-3; D may correspond to TRBD1 or TRBD2 (5 bases each). V was clipped by 3 bases and J by 1 base, with 17 bases between them. The germline V gene encodes CDR1 LGHNA and CDR2 YNFKEQ. The CDR3 spans 17 residues. The CDR3 DNA is TGTGCCAGCAGCCACTTAAGGTGGGGGTCGGGCACAGATACGCAGTATTTT. Translated, it gives CASSHLRWGSGTDTQYF.

This clonotype was observed a handful of times. The chain couples TRBV5-4 to TRBJ2-1; 12 nucleotides align to TRBD2. Germline V gene data show CDR1 as SGHNT and CDR2 as YYREEE (reference sequence). V dropped 1 base and J dropped 5; count of bases not matched to a gene: 7. This CDR3 is built from 17 residues. The CDR3, as DNA: TGTGCCAGCAGCTTGCTAGCACTAGCGGGGGGCAACAATGAGCAGTTCTTC. Its translation: CASSLLALAGGNNEQFF.

This clonotype was seen at least ten times. This chain links TRBV29-1 with TRBJ1-2; D might be TRBD1 (5 bases). The CDR3 loop spans 12 amino acids. The germline V and J ends were trimmed by 4 bases and 7 bases, with 13 bases remaining between them. Germline V gene sequence: CDR1 SQVTM, CDR2 ANQGSEA. The CDR3 DNA sequence: TGCAGCGTTGTCTGGGGGAAGTCTGGCTACACCTTC. It yields the protein CSVVWGKSGYTF.

V and J are TRBV7-6 and TRBJ2-3; D remains unclear. Trimming took 2 bases from V and 0 from J, leaving 12 bases between them. The germline gives CDR1 SGHVS, CDR2 FNYEAQ. The CDR3 extends over 16 amino acids. CDR3 sequence reads: CASSLSHSPSTDTQYF. CDR3 DNA sequence: TGTGCCAGCAGCTTATCCCACTCGCCTAGCACAGATACGCAGTATTTT.

There are a few counts of this clonotype. The chain has TRBV20-1 and TRBJ2-7, with unresolved D. The CDR3 runs 14 residues. Germline CDR1 is DFQATT and CDR2 is SNEGSKA (reference sequence). The V gene lost 3 bases and the J gene lost 4 bases, with 16 bases spanning the gap. The CDR3 DNA reads TGCAGTGCTAGTGAAACCTTGGGCGCTTACGAGCAGTACTTC. Translation: CSASETLGAYEQYF.

A note on this clonotype: A junction end diverges from the germline sequence, so it may reflect a read error. The V and J genes are TRBV20-1 and TRBJ1-2; D is unclear. Germline lookup yields CDR1 DFQATT and CDR2 SNEGSKA (reference sequence). CDR3 length: 13 residues. CDR3 nucleotides: TGCAATGCTAGAGCCAGACTGTGGGGTGGCTACACCTTC. Protein sequence: CNARARLWGGYTF.

The chain has TRBV7-9 and TRBJ1-1, with 11 bases aligning to TRBD1. The germline V gene encodes CDR1 SEHNR and CDR2 FQNEAQ (reference sequence). Trimming at V came to 11 bases and at J to 8 bases, leaving 4 bases not matched to a gene. The CDR3 is 11 amino acids. The CDR3 loop reads CAGWTGGEAFF. DNA of the CDR3: TGTGCCGGCTGGACAGGGGGCGAAGCTTTCTTT.

This clonotype was observed a few times. V usage is TRBV7-6 and J usage is TRBJ2-3; D is unclear. The CDR3 runs to 12 residues. The germline V gene encodes CDR1 SGHVS and CDR2 FNYEAQ. V was cut by 5 bases and J by 3 bases, with 6 bases left in between. The CDR3 nucleotides read TGTGCCAGCAGCGACATTACAGATACGCAGTATTTT. Translating gives CASSDITDTQYF.

There are a few counts of this clonotype. The rearrangement uses TRBV12-3 or TRBV12-4 and TRBJ2-4, with D tentatively TRBD2 (6 bases). The CDR3 has 13 residues. Trimming left V 3 bases short and J 9 bases short, with 12 bases between. The CDR3 DNA sequence: TGTGCCAGCAGTTTGGCGGACTATTCCATTCAGTACTTC. Its translation is CASSLADYSIQYF.